This T cell receptor (beta chain) was recovered during a study of blood T cell repertoires in COVID-19. The wider study: Samples taken during acute and convalescent COVID-19 were collected in the United States, Italy and Spain.

Per the authors' pipeline: From reference gene primer amplification, estimates of nucleated cell counts were derived. TCRdb keeps only in-frame clones here, not all; method: immunoSEQ multiplex PCR. V, J and clone size derive from that table, while D and trimming were established from the DNA sequence. This table holds over 45,000 clones, approximately 91% found once. This clone was detected only a few times. In germline, CDR1 is LGHDT, CDR2 YNNKEL (reference sequence). V lost 2 bases, J lost 0 bases, and 10 bases stayed unmatched. The CDR3 runs 18 residues. This sequence originates from a man in his 60s with active COVID-19. The rearrangement uses TRBV3-1 (or the pseudogene TRBV3-2) and TRBJ2-1; 7 bases map to TRBD2. Sequenced: peripheral blood. CDR3 nucleotide sequence: TGTGCCAGCAGCCAAAGCCTCCTAGCGGTAGGCTCCTACAATGAGCAGTTCTTC. Translated: CASSQSLLAVGSYNEQFF.